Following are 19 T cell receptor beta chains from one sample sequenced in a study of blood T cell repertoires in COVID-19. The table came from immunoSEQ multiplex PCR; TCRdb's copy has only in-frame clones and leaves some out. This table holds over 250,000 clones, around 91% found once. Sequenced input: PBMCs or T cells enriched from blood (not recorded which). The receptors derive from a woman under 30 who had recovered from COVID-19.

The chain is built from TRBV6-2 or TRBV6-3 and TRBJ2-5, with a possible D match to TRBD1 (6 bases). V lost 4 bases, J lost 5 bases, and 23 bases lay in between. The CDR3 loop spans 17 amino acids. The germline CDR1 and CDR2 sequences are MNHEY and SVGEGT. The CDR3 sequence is CASSFRISEGVVETQYF. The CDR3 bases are TGTGCCAGCAGTTTTAGGATAAGTGAGGGGGTTGTGGAGACCCAGTACTTC.

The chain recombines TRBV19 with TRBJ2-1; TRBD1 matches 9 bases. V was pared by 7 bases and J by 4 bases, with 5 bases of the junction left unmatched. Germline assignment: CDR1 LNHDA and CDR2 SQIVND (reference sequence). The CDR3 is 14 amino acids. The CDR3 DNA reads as TGTGCCAGTATGGCGGACAGGGGATACAATGAGCAGTTCTTC. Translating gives CASMADRGYNEQFF.

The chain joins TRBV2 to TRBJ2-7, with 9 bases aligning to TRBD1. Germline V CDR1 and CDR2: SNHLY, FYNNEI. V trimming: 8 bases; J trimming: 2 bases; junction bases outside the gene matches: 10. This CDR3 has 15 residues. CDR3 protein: CASSGGTGSPYEQYF. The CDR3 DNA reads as TGTGCCAGCTCAGGCGGGACAGGGTCGCCCTACGAGCAGTACTTC.

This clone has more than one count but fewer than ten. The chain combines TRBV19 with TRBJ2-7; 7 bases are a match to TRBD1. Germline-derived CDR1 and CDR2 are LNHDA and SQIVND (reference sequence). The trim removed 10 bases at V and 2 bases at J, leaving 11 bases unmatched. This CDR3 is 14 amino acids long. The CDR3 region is CATKNRDRAYEQYF. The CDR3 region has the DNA TGTGCCACTAAGAACCGGGACAGAGCCTACGAGCAGTACTTC.

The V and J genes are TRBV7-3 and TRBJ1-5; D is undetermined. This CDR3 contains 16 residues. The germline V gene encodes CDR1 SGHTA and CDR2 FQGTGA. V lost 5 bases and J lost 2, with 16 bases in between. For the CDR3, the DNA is TGTGCCAGCAGCCCATTCGGGATTTTGGGCAATCAGCCCCAGCATTTT. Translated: CASSPFGILGNQPQHF.

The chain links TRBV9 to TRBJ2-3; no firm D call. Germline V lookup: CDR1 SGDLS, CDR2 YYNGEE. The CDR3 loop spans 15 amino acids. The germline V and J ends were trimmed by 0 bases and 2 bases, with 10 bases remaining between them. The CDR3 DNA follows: TGTGCCAGCAGCGTAGAGTGGGCCAACACAGATACGCAGTATTTT. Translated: CASSVEWANTDTQYF.

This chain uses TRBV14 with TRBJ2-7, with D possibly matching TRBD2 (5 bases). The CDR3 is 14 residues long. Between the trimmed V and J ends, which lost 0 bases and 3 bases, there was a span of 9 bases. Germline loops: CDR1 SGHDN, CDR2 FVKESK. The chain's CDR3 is CASSQDRGFYEQYF. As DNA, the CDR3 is TGTGCCAGCAGCCAAGACCGGGGATTCTACGAGCAGTACTTC.

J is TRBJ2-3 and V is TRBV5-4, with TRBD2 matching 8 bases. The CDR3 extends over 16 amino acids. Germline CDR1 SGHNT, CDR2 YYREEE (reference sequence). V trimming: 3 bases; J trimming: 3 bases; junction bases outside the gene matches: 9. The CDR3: CASSSGLERTTDTQYF. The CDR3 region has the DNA TGTGCCAGCAGCTCGGGACTAGAGAGAACAACAGATACGCAGTATTTT.

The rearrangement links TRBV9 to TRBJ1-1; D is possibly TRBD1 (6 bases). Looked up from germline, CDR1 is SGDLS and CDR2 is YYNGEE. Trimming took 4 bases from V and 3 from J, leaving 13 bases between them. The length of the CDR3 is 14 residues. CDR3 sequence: CASSLQGGDTEAFF. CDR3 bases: TGTGCCAGCAGCCTACAGGGAGGGGACACTGAAGCTTTCTTT. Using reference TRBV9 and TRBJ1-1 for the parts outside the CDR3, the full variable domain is DSGVTQTPKHLITATGQRVTLRCSPRSGDLSVYWYQQSLDQGLQFLIQYYNGEERAKGNILERFSAQQFPDLHSELNLSSLELGDSALYFCASSLQGGDTEAFFGQGTRLTVV.

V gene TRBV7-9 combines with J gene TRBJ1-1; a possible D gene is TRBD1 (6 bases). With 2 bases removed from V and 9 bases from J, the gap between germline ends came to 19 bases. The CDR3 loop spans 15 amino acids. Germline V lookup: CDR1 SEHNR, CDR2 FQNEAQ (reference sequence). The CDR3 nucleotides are TGTGCCAGCAGCTTAAGCCCCGGTCAGGGGAAGAAAGCTTTCTTT. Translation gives CASSLSPGQGKKAFF.

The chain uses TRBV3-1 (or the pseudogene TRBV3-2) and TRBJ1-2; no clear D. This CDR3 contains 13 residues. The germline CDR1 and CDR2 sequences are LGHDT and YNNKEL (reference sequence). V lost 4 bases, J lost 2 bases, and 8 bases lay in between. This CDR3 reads CASSPRINYGYTF. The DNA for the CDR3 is TGTGCCAGCAGCCCGAGGATAAACTATGGCTACACCTTC.

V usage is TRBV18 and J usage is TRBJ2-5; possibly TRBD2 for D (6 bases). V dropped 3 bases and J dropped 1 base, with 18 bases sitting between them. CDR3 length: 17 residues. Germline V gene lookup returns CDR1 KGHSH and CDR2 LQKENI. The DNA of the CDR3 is TGTGCCAGCTCACCCCCGACAAGACGGACTACCCAAGAGACCCAGTACTTC. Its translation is CASSPPTRRTTQETQYF.

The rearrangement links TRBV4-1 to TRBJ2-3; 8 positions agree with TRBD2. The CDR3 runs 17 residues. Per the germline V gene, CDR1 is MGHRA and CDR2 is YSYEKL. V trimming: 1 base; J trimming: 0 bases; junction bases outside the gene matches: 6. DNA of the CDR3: TGCGCCAGCAGCCAAGGGCGGGGGGCCCCCAGCACAGATACGCAGTATTTT. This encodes CASSQGRGAPSTDTQYF.

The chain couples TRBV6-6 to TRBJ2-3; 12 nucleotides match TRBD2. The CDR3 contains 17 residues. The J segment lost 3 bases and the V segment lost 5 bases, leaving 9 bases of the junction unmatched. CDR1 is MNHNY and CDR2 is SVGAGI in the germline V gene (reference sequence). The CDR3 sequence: CASSPTSGGLKTDTQYF. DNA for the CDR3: TGTGCCAGCAGTCCGACTAGCGGGGGCCTTAAAACAGATACGCAGTATTTT.

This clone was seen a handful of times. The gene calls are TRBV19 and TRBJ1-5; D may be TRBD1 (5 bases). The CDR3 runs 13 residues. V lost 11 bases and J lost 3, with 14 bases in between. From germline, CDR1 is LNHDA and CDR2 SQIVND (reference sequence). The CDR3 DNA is TGTGCCCTCCGGGCAGGGTCCAATCAGCCCCAGCATTTT. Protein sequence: CALRAGSNQPQHF.

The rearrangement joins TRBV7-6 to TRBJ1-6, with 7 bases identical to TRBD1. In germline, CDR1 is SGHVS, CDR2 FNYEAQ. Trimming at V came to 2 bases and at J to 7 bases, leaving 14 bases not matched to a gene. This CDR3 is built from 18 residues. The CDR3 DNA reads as TGTGCCAGCAGCTTAAAAGGGGCAGGGGGGATGTTCAATTCACCCCTCCACTTT. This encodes CASSLKGAGGMFNSPLHF.

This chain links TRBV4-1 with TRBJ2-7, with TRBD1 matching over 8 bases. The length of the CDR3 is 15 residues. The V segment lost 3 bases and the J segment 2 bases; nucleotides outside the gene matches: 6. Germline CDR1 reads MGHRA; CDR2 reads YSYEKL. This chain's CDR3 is CASSHPGQATYEQYF. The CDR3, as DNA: TGCGCCAGCAGCCACCCGGGACAGGCTACCTACGAGCAGTACTTC.

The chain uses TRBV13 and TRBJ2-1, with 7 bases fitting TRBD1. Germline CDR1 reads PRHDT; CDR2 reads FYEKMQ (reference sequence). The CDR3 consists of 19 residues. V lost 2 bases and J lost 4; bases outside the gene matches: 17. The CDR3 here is CASSLFFIRQGERYNEQFF. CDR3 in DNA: TGTGCCAGCAGCTTATTCTTCATCCGACAGGGAGAAAGGTACAATGAGCAGTTCTTC.

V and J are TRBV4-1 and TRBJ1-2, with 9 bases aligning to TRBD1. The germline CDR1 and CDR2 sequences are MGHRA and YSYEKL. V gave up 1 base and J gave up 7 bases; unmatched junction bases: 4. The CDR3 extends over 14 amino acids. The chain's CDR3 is CASSQGTGGGGYTF. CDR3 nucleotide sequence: TGCGCCAGCAGCCAAGGTACAGGGGGCGGTGGCTACACCTTC.